This T cell receptor (beta chain) is drawn from a study of cytomegalovirus exposure and HLA in healthy donors. In the PCR, 60 Vbeta and 13 Jbeta primers were used. The repertoire was sequenced with immunoSEQ multiplex PCR; TCRdb's copy has only in-frame clones and lacks some. Here the sample spans some 140,000 clones, 70% to 80% being singletons. All donors participated as healthy donors of bone marrow. Points on this clone: Its antigen is unknown.

Notes on the study in general: Rates of TCR association differed by HLA locus in a later analysis, with DRB1 highest and HLA-C lowest.

Specimen: PBMCs. The receptor's source is a female donor in good health and CMV-seronegative.

The CDR3 loop reads CASSLAQAVGEQYF. The CDR3 DNA follows: TGTGCCAGCAGCTTGGCCCAGGCAGTTGGAGAGCAGTACTTC. The genes are TRBV5-4 and TRBJ2-7; no definite D call. The CDR3 is 14 residues long. CDR1 is SGHNT and CDR2 is YYREEE in the germline V gene (reference sequence). V was shortened by 0 bases and J by 7 bases, with 14 bases between the two germline ends.